This TCR beta chain comes out of a study of cytomegalovirus exposure and HLA in healthy donors. With 60 Vbeta and 13 Jbeta primers, the PCR was carried out. The assay was immunoSEQ multiplex PCR, and TCRdb's table has in-frame clones only and misses some. The sample has over 150,000 clones, roughly 78% seen once; the top ten hold about 2.2%. CDR1 is KGHSH, CDR2 LQKENI, per germline. This CDR3 contains 16 residues. V shed 3 bases and J 4 bases; nucleotides not matched to a gene: 8. The chain is built from TRBV18 and TRBJ2-1; TRBD2 matches at 8 bases. The sequence was collected from a man in his forties or fifties in good health and CMV-seronegative. Sequencing was done on a sample of PBMCs. The CDR3 spells CASSPPRAGEYNEQFF. The CDR3 DNA sequence: TGTGCCAGCTCACCGCCTAGAGCGGGAGAATACAATGAGCAGTTCTTC.